This T cell receptor beta chain came from a study of shared clonotypes between healthy human individuals. Measured with immunoSEQ multiplex PCR; TCRdb has only the in-frame clones, and not every one. Of approximately 1.5 million clones listed, approximately 98.5% were seen once; the top ten hold approximately 0.4%. CDR3 length: 12 amino acids. Per the germline V gene, CDR1 is SGHRS and CDR2 is YFSETQ. The germline V and J ends were trimmed by 0 bases and 8 bases, with 6 bases remaining between them. A word on this clone: Within the sample, other DNA sequences also encode this same CDR3.

The sequence was obtained from a man aged 25 to 40 in good health. This chain links TRBV5-1 with TRBJ2-1; D ambiguous. The sequenced sample was naive CD4+ T cells sorted from blood. The subset: CD45RA+ positively selected. The CDR3 DNA sequence: TGCGCCAGCAGCTTGGGAGGCGATGAGCAGTTCTTC. Its protein product is CASSLGGDEQFF.